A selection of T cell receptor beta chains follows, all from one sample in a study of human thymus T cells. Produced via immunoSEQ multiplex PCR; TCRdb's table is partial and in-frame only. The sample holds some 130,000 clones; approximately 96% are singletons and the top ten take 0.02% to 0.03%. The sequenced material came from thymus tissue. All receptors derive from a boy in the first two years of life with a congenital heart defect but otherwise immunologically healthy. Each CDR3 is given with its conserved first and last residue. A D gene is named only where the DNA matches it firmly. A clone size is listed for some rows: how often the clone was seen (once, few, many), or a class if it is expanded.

CASSYSQNYGYTF	TGTGCCAGCAGTTACTCTCAGAACTATGGCTACACCTTC	once	TRBV6-5	TRBJ1-2	13	-
CASSFRETQYF	TGTGCCAGTAGCTTCCGAGAGACCCAGTACTTC	-	TRBV19	TRBJ2-5	11	-
CASSQGNGGAGVAKNIQYF	TGCGCCAGCAGCCAAGGAAACGGGGGGGCTGGGGTAGCCAAAAACATTCAGTACTTC	once	TRBV4-3	TRBJ2-4	19	TRBD2
CASSAPLDSPANYGYTF	TGTGCCAGCAGTGCTCCCTTAGACAGCCCGGCTAACTATGGCTACACCTTC	-	TRBV28	TRBJ1-2	17	-
CASSNQEGKPNEKLFF	TGTGCCAGCAGCAATCAGGAAGGCAAACCGAATGAAAAACTGTTTTTT	-	TRBV5-6	TRBJ1-4	16	-
CASSPTRGGTGDEKLFF	TGTGCCAGCAGCCCAACCAGGGGGGGGACAGGCGATGAAAAACTGTTTTTT	-	TRBV7-9	TRBJ1-4	17	TRBD1
CSRQGVVEQYF	TGCAGTAGACAGGGAGTGGTCGAGCAGTACTTC	-	TRBV20-1	TRBJ2-7	11	TRBD1
CASSQDSRRGGCQDTQYF	TGCGCCAGCAGCCAAGATTCGAGGCGGGGGGGCTGTCAAGATACGCAGTATTTT	-	TRBV4-3	TRBJ2-3	18	TRBD2
CASSLKRSGTPMNTEAFF	TGTGCCAGCAGCTTAAAACGATCGGGGACACCGATGAACACTGAAGCTTTCTTT	once	TRBV11-3	TRBJ1-1	18	-
CASSVPPGTSTDTQYF	TGCGCCAGCAGTGTCCCCCCGGGGACCAGCACAGATACGCAGTATTTT	-	TRBV10-2	TRBJ2-3	16	-
CAIQPRQRNTEAFF	TGTGCCATACAACCGCGACAGAGGAACACTGAAGCTTTCTTT	few	TRBV25-1	TRBJ1-1	14	-
CASSIIIGSLIYGYTF	TGTGCCAGTAGTATAATAATTGGGTCCTTAATCTATGGCTACACCTTC	-	TRBV19	TRBJ1-2	16	-
CASSGGRVIGETQYF	TGTGCCAGCAGCGGTGGCCGCGTGATAGGGGAGACCCAGTACTTC	-	TRBV11-3	TRBJ2-5	15	-
CASSPAVGNTIYF	TGCGCCAGCAGCCCGGCCGTTGGAAACACCATATATTTT	-	TRBV5-1	TRBJ1-3	13	-
CAIGRSEQYF	TGTGCCATCGGACGTAGCGAGCAGTACTTC	-	TRBV10-3	TRBJ2-7	10	-
CASSILRGREGNQPQHF	TGTGCCAGTAGTATTTTACGGGGGAGGGAGGGCAATCAGCCCCAGCATTTT	-	TRBV19	TRBJ1-5	17	-
CASSRRVNTEAFF	TGCGCCAGCAGTCGACGGGTGAACACTGAAGCTTTCTTT	-	TRBV23-1	TRBJ1-1	13	-
CASSGQMNTEAFF	TGCGCCAGCAGCGGGCAGATGAACACTGAAGCTTTCTTT	-	TRBV10-2	TRBJ1-1	13	-
CASRLYQETQYF	TGCGCCAGCAGATTGTACCAAGAGACCCAGTACTTC	-	TRBV5-1	TRBJ2-5	12	-
CASSQEARGTGVTDTQYF	TGCGCCAGCAGCCAAGAGGCCCGGGGGACAGGGGTCACAGATACGCAGTATTTT	-	TRBV4-3	TRBJ2-3	18	TRBD1
CASSQDQRATEAFF	TGTGCCAGCAGCCAAGATCAGAGGGCAACTGAAGCTTTCTTT	-	TRBV4-2	TRBJ1-1	14	-
CASRGKWDRVSHTEAFF	TGTGCCAGCAGAGGTAAATGGGACAGGGTCTCCCACACTGAAGCTTTCTTT	-	TRBV4-2	TRBJ1-1	17	TRBD1